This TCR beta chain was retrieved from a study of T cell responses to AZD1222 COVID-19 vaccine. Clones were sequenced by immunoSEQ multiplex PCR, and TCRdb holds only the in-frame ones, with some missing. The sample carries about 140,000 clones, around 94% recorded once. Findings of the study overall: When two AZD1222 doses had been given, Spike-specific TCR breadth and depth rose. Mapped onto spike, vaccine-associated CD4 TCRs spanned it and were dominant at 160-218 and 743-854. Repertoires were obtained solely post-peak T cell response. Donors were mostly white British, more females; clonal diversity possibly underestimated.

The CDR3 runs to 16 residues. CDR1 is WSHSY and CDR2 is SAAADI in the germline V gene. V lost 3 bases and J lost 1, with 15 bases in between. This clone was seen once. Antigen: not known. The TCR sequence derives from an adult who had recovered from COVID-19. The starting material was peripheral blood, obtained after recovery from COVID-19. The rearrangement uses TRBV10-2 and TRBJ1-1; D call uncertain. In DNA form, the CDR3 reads TGCGCCAGCAGTGACGGGCGCAAATCTACGAACACTGAAGCTTTCTTT. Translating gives CASSDGRKSTNTEAFF.